This T cell receptor (beta chain) comes out of a study of blood T cells in healthy people across ages. Across the study: Per two T cells, about one barcoded beta molecule was captured through template switching.

The CDR3 runs to 18 residues. CDR1 and CDR2 from the germline V gene are MGHRA and YSYEKL. Trimming left V 0 bases short and J 1 base short, with 18 bases between. Notes on the study in general: There were more naive CD4+ cells and higher diversity in long-lived donors than in aged donors.

As to this clonotype: Its antigen is unidentified.

Primed by a sample-barcoded 5' primer and a J-beta primer mix, a second PCR proceeded for about 6 to 11 cycles. A template-switch adaptor containing 12 random nucleotides labeled each cDNA molecule. TCRdb re-analysed the 5' RACE reads in MiXCR, keeping a single row per CDR3 protein. This table has hundreds of thousands of distinct CDR3 sequences, 45% to 60% appearing once. It was roughly 10 milliliters of peripheral blood that were drawn from each donor. The genes are TRBV4-1 and TRBJ1-1, with D tentatively TRBD1 (6 bases). The TCR was taken from a woman older than 75 in good health. The sequencing input was blood. CDR3 in DNA: TGCGCCAGCAGCCAAGAGCCCGGAGGGGCAGGGGAGAACACTGAAGCTTTCTTT. Encoded protein: CASSQEPGGAGENTEAFF.